This is a list of T cell receptor beta chains from one sample in a study of T cell responses to AZD1222 COVID-19 vaccine. This table comes from immunoSEQ multiplex PCR, and its TCRdb copy is limited to in-frame clones, with some not included. This table has about 110,000 clones, less than 95% appearing once. The input for sequencing was peripheral blood, taken on day 0 of AZD1222 vaccination. These TCRs come from an adult in good health. CDR3s include the opening cysteine and the closing phenylalanine or tryptophan. The D gene is left open where the match is weak. A row's size may be missing; if present it is once, few, many or a size class.

TRBV19	once	TRBJ1-6	TRBD1	CASSIVRTGNSPLHF	TGTGCCAGTAGTATAGTGCGGACAGGGAATTCACCCCTCCACTTT
TRBV3-1/TRBV3-2	NA	TRBJ1-2	NA	CASSGEDGSNYGYTF	TGTGCCAGCAGCGGAGAGGACGGTTCTAACTATGGCTACACCTTC
TRBV3-1/TRBV3-2	NA	TRBJ2-3	TRBD2	CASSLGLAGAGDTQYF	TGTGCCAGCAGCCTGGGACTAGCGGGGGCTGGAGATACGCAGTATTTT
TRBV7-9	NA	TRBJ1-2	TRBD1	CASSRDRQYGYTF	TGTGCCAGCAGTCGGGACAGGCAATATGGCTACACCTTC
TRBV3-1/TRBV3-2	NA	TRBJ1-3	NA	CASSQESHFGNTIYF	TGTGCCAGCAGCCAAGAATCCCACTTTGGAAACACCATATATTTT
TRBV18	NA	TRBJ2-1	TRBD2	CASSRTSGGSYNEQFF	TGTGCCAGCTCCCGGACTAGCGGGGGTTCCTACAATGAGCAGTTCTTC
TRBV28	NA	TRBJ1-1	NA	CASMRGAEAFF	TGTGCCAGCATGAGGGGAGCTGAAGCTTTCTTT
TRBV30	NA	TRBJ1-6	NA	CAWSVLGQGGSPLHF	TGTGCCTGGAGTGTACTTGGGCAGGGAGGCTCACCCCTCCACTTT
TRBV6-2/TRBV6-3	NA	TRBJ1-5	NA	CASSYGARVLAQPQHF	TGTGCCAGCAGTTACGGGGCCCGGGTCCTTGCTCAGCCCCAGCATTTT
TRBV9	NA	TRBJ2-7	TRBD2	CASSDLSSGVSEQYF	TGTGCCAGCAGCGACCTGTCTAGCGGGGTATCCGAGCAGTACTTC
TRBV19	NA	TRBJ1-6	NA	CASSIEGKKSPLHF	TGTGCCAGTAGTATAGAAGGCAAGAAATCACCCCTCCACTTT
TRBV18	NA	TRBJ1-5	NA	CASSPFGHGNQPQHF	TGTGCCAGCTCACCATTCGGTCACGGCAATCAGCCCCAGCATTTT
TRBV28	NA	TRBJ1-1	NA	CASASGAVHTEAFF	TGTGCCAGCGCTTCAGGGGCAGTCCACACTGAAGCTTTCTTT
TRBV10-3	NA	TRBJ1-2	TRBD1	CAITTGQGGNYGYTF	TGTGCCATCACCACTGGACAGGGTGGAAACTATGGCTACACCTTC
TRBV6-6	NA	TRBJ2-5	TRBD1	CASYRGQGTQYF	TGTGCCAGCTACAGGGGGCAGGGGACCCAGTACTTC
TRBV7-6	NA	TRBJ2-7	NA	CASSPELDRDYEQYF	TGTGCCAGCAGCCCGGAGTTGGATAGAGACTACGAGCAGTACTTC
TRBV19	NA	TRBJ2-1	NA	CATRRGYNEQFF	TGTGCCACCAGGCGGGGTTACAATGAGCAGTTCTTC